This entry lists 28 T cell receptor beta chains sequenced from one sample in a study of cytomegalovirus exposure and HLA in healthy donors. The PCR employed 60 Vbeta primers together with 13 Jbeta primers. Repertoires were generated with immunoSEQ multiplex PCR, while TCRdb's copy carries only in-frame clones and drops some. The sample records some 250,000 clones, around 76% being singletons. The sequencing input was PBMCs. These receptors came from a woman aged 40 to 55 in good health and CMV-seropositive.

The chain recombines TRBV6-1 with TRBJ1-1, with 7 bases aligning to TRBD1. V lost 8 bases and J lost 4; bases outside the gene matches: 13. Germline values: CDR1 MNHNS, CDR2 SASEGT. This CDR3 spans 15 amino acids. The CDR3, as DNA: TGTGCCAGCGGGCCTAGACAGGGAATGACCACTGAAGCTTTCTTT. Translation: CASGPRQGMTTEAFF.

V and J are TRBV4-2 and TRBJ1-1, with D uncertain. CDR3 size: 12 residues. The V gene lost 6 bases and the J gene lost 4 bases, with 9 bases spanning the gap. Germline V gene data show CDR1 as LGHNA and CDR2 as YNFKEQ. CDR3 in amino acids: CASRGGSTEAFF. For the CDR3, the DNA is TGTGCCAGCAGGGGAGGTAGCACTGAAGCTTTCTTT.

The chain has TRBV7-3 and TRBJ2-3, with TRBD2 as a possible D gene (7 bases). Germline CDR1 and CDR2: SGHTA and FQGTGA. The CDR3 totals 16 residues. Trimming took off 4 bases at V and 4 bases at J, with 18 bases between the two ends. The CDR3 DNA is TGTGCCAGCAGCTCACGGGGGGCACTCTACCCAGATACGCAGTATTTT. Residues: CASSSRGALYPDTQYF.

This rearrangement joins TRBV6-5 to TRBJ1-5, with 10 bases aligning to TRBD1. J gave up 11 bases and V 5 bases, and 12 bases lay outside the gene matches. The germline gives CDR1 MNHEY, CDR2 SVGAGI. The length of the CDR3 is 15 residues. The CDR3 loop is CASSQPGTGDGTQHF. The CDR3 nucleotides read TGTGCCAGCAGTCAACCCGGGACAGGGGACGGGACCCAGCATTTT.

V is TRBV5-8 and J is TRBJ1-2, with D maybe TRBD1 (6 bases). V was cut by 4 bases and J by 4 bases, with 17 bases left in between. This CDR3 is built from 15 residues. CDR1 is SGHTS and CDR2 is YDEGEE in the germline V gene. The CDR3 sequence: CASSPEPTGFYGYTF. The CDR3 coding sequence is TGTGCCAGCAGCCCAGAACCTACAGGGTTCTATGGCTACACCTTC.

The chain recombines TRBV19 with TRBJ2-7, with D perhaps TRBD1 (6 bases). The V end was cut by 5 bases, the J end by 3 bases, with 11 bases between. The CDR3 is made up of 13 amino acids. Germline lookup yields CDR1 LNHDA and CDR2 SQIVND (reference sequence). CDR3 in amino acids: CASSLDSFYEQYF. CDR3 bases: TGTGCCAGTAGTTTGGACAGTTTCTACGAGCAGTACTTC.

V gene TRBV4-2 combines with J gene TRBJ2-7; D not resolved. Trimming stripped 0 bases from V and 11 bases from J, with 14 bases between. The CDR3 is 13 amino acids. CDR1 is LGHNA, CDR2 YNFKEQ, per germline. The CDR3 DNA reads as TGTGCCAGCAGCCAAGATTTAGTAGCTCCTGAGTACTTC. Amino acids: CASSQDLVAPEYF.

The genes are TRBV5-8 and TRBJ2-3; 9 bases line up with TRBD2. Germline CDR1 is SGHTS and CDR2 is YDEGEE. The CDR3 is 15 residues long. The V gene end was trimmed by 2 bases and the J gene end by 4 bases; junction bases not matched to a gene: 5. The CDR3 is CASSFEGLASDTQYF. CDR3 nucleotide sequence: TGTGCCAGCAGCTTCGAGGGACTAGCATCAGATACGCAGTATTTT.

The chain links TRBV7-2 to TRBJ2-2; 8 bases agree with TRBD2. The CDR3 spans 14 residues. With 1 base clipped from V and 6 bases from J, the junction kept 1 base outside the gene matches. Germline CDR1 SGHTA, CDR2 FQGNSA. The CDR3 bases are TGTGCCAGCAGCTTAGACGGGGGGGCCGGGGAGCTGTTTTTT. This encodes CASSLDGGAGELFF.

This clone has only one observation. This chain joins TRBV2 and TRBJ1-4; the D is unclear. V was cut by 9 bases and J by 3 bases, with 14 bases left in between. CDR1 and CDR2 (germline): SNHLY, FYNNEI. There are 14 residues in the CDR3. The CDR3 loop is CASLREMANEKLFF. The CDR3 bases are TGTGCCAGTTTGAGGGAAATGGCTAATGAAAAACTGTTTTTT.

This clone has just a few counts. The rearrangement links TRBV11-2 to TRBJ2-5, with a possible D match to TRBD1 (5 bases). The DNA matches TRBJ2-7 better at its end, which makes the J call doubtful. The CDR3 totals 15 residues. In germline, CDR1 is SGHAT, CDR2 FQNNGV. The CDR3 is CASSLVVRAGYEQYF. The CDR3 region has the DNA TGTGCCAGCAGCTTAGTTGTCAGGGCCGGGTACGAGCAGTACTTC.

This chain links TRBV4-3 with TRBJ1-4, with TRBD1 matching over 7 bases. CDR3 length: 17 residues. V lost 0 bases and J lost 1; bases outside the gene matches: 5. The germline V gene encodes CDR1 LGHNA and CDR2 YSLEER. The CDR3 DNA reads TGCGCCAGCAGCCAAGACCCAGGGGGGATAACTAATGAAAAACTGTTTTTT. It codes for CASSQDPGGITNEKLFF.

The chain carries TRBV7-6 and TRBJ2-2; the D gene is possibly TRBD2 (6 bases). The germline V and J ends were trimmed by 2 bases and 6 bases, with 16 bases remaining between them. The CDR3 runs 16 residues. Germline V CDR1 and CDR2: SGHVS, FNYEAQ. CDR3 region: CASSLSGTPLAGELFF. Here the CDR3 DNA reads TGTGCCAGCAGCTTAAGTGGGACTCCTCTTGCCGGGGAGCTGTTTTTT.

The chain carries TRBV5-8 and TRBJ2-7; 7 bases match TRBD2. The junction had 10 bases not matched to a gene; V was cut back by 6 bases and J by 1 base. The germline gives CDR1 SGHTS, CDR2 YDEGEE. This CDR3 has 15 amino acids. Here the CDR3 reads CASTPRASGSYEQYF. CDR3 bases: TGTGCCAGCACCCCGCGGGCTAGCGGATCCTACGAGCAGTACTTC.

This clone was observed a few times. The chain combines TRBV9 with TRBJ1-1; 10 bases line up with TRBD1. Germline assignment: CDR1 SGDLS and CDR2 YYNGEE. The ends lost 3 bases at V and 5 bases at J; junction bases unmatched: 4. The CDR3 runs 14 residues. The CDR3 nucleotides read TGTGCCAGCAGCGGAGGGGACAGGGGTACTGAAGCTTTCTTT. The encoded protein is CASSGGDRGTEAFF.

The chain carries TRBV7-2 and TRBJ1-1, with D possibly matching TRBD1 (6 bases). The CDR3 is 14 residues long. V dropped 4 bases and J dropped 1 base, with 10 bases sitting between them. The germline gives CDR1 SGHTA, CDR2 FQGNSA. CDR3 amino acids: CASSWKGQNTEAFF. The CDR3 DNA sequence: TGTGCCAGCAGCTGGAAGGGACAGAACACTGAAGCTTTCTTT.

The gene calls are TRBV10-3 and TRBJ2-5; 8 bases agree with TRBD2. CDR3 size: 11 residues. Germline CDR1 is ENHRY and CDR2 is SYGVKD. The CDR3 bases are TGTGCTACGGGGGGGAGGATGACCCAGTACTTC. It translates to CATGGRMTQYF.

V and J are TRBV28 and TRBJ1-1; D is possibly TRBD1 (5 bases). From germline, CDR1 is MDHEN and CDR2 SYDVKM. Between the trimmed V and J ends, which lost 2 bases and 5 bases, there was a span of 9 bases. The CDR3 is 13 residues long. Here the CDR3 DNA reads TGTGCCAGCAGTTTAGGGGGAGGGACTGAAGCTTTCTTT. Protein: CASSLGGGTEAFF.

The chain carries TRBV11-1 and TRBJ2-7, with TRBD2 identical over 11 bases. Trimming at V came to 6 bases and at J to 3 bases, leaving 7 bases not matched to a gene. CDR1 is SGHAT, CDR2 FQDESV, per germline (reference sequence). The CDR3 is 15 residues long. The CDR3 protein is CASRGGTSGLYEQYF. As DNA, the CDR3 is TGTGCCAGCAGGGGGGGGACTAGCGGTCTCTACGAGCAGTACTTC.

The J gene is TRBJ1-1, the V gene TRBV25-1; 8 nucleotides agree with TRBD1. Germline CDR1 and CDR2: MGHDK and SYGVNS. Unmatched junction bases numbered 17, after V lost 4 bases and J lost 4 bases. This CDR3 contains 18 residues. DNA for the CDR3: TGTGCCAGCAGTGCGGACAGGGTTCGAGGTTGGGGGGGCACTGAAGCTTTCTTT. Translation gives CASSADRVRGWGGTEAFF.

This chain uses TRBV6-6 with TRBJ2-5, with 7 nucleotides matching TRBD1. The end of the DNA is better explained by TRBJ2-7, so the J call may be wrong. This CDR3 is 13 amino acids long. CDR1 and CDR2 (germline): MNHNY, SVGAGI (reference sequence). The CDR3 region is CASSAGGLGEQYF. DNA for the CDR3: TGTGCCAGCAGCGCAGGGGGTTTGGGCGAGCAGTACTTC.

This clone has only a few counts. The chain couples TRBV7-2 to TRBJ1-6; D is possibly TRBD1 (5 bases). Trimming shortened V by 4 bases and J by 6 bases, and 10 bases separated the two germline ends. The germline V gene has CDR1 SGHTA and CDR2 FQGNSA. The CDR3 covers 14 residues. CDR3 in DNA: TGTGCCAGCAGCTGGGGACTTACTAATTCACCCCTCCACTTT. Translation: CASSWGLTNSPLHF.

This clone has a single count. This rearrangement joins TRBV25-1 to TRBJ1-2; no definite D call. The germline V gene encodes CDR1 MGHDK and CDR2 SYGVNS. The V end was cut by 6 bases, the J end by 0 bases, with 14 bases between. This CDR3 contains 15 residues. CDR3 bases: TGTGCCAGCAGCCCCGTAAGCCTCTCTAACTATGGCTACACCTTC. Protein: CASSPVSLSNYGYTF.

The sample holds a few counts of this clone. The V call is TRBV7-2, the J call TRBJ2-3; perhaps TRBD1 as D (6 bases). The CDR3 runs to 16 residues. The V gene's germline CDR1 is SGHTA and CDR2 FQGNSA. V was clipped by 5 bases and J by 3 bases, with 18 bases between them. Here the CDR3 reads CASSDLDRYRTDTQYF. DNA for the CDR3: TGTGCCAGCAGCGATTTAGACAGGTACAGAACAGATACGCAGTATTTT.

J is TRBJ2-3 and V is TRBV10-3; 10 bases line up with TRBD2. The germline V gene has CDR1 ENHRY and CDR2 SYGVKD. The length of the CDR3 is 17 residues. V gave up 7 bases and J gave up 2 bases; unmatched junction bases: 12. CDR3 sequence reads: CAIKKAAGGQYTDTQYF. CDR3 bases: TGTGCCATCAAAAAGGCAGCGGGGGGGCAGTACACAGATACGCAGTATTTT.

The CDR3 nucleotides read TGTGCCAGCAGCTCTGACAGCTCTAACTATGGCTACACCTTC. It codes for CASSSDSSNYGYTF. The chain carries TRBV7-2 and TRBJ1-2, with D maybe TRBD1 (5 bases). The CDR3 covers 14 residues. Germline V lookup: CDR1 SGHTA, CDR2 FQGNSA. V was shortened by 4 bases and J by 0 bases, with 9 bases between the two germline ends.

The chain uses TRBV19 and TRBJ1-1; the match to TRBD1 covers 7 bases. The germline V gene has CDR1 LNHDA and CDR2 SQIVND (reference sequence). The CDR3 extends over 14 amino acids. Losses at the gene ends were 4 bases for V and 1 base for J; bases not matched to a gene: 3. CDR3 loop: CASSNRGTNTEAFF. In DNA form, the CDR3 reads TGTGCCAGTAGTAACAGGGGAACGAACACTGAAGCTTTCTTT.

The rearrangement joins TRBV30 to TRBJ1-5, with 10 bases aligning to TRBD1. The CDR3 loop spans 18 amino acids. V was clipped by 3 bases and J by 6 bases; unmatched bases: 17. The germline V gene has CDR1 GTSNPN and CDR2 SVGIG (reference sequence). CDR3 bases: TGTGCCTGGAGCGGAGGACAGGGGGGCATTAGGGTTGGTCAGCCCCAGCATTTT. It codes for CAWSGGQGGIRVGQPQHF. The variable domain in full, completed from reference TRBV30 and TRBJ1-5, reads SQTIHQWPATLVQPVGSPLSLECTVEGTSNPNLYWYRQAAGRGLQLLFYSVGIGQISSEVPQNLSASRPQDRQFILSSKKLLLSDSGFYLCAWSGGQGGIRVGQPQHFGDGTRLSIL.